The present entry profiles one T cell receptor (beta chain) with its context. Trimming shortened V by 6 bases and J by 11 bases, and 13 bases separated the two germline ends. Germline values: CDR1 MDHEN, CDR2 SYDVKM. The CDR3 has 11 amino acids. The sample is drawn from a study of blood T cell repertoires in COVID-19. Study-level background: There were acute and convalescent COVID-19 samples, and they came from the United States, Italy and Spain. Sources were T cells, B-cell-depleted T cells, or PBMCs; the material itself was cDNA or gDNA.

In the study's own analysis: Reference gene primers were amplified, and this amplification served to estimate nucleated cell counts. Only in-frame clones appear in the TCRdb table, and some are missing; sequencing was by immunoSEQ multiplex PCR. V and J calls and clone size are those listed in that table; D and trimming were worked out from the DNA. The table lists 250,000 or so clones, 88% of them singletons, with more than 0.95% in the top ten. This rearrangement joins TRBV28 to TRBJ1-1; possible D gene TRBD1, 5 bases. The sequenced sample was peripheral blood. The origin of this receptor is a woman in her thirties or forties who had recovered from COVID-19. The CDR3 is CASSPGRGAFF. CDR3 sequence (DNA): TGTGCCAGCAGCCCGGGACGGGGGGCTTTCTTT.